Each of the 28 T cell receptor beta chains below was sequenced from the same sample in a study of blood T cell repertoires in COVID-19. The data were produced by immunoSEQ multiplex PCR, yet TCRdb's version contains in-frame clones alone and is incomplete. Altogether about 140,000 clones are present, around 90% being singletons, with the ten largest covering over 2%. Sequencing was done on a sample of peripheral blood. The receptors originated from a human donor with COVID-19, enrolled during active disease. The donor label of this sample is uncertain.

The chain has TRBV19 and TRBJ2-3; D is unclear. The CDR3 consists of 12 residues. Germline V CDR1 and CDR2: LNHDA, SQIVND (reference sequence). The V gene lost 3 bases and the J gene lost 6 bases, with 7 bases spanning the gap. The CDR3 nucleotides are TGTGCCAGTAGTATCCCACGGGATACGCAGTATTTT. Protein product: CASSIPRDTQYF.

This chain joins TRBV20-1 and TRBJ1-5; 7 positions match TRBD1. Germline-derived CDR1 and CDR2 are DFQATT and SNEGSKA (reference sequence). V dropped 3 bases and J dropped 5; count of bases not matched to a gene: 7. The CDR3 extends over 14 amino acids. CDR3 in DNA: TGCAGTGCTAGTAACAGGGGTGGGGATCAGCCCCAGCATTTT. Its translation: CSASNRGGDQPQHF.

The chain uses TRBV18 and TRBJ2-3, with a possible D match to TRBD1 (5 bases). The CDR3 extends over 16 amino acids. CDR1 is KGHSH, CDR2 LQKENI, per germline. V was clipped by 2 bases and J by 3 bases, with 15 bases between them. CDR3 DNA: TGTGCCAGCTCACCAGCCAGGGCAGCCAGAACAGATACGCAGTATTTT. Translation: CASSPARAARTDTQYF.

This clone was found a few times. The chain has TRBV7-6 and TRBJ1-6; 7 positions match TRBD1. Trimming removed 0 bases from V and 9 bases from J; junction bases left unmatched: 8. Germline CDR1 is SGHVS and CDR2 is FNYEAQ. The CDR3 loop spans 16 amino acids. Written as DNA, the CDR3 is TGTGCCAGCAGCTTAGCTCCCGGGACAGAAAGTTCACCCCTCCACTTT. Amino acid sequence: CASSLAPGTESSPLHF.

This clone is a singleton in its sample. J is TRBJ2-3 and V is TRBV19; TRBD2 might be the D (5 bases). Germline lookup yields CDR1 LNHDA and CDR2 SQIVND (reference sequence). V was pared by 5 bases and J by 2 bases, with 14 bases between. This CDR3 has 15 amino acids. The CDR3 region has the DNA TGTGCCAGTAGTCCGAGCGGACCTCTCACAGATACGCAGTATTTT. Translating gives CASSPSGPLTDTQYF.

The chain couples TRBV6-5 to TRBJ1-4, with D tentatively TRBD1 (5 bases). The CDR3 is made up of 14 amino acids. V shed 6 bases and J shed 4 bases, with 12 bases lying between them. Germline V gene sequence: CDR1 MNHEY, CDR2 SVGAGI. The CDR3 loop is CASSPTESNEKLFF. In nucleotides, the CDR3 is TGTGCCAGCAGCCCGACAGAAAGTAATGAAAAACTGTTTTTT.

CDR3 sequence: CASSLTAGDNSPLHF. The CDR3 DNA sequence: TGCGCCAGCAGCTTGACGGCGGGAGATAATTCACCCCTCCACTTT. The V gene is TRBV5-1, the J gene TRBJ1-6; no clear D gene. V was cut by 1 base and J by 5 bases, with 10 bases left in between. Germline CDR1 and CDR2: SGHRS and YFSETQ. The CDR3 has 15 amino acids.

V and J are TRBV7-9 and TRBJ1-2; 8 bases are a match to TRBD1. The CDR3 sequence is 15 residues long. CDR1 and CDR2 (germline): SEHNR, FQNEAQ (reference sequence). J gave up 4 bases and V 5 bases, and 9 bases lay outside the gene matches. The DNA of the CDR3 is TGTGCCAGCAGCCCGGGGACAGGAGAAATCTATGGCTACACCTTC. Encoded protein: CASSPGTGEIYGYTF.

The chain links TRBV6-5 to TRBJ1-6; no definite D call. This CDR3 is 13 amino acids long. V was shortened by 0 bases and J by 8 bases, with 5 bases between the two germline ends. Germline lookup yields CDR1 MNHEY and CDR2 SVGAGI. Here the CDR3 DNA reads TGTGCCAGCAGTTACTCCGTGTATTCACCCCTCCACTTT. Its protein product is CASSYSVYSPLHF.

The chain has TRBV18 and TRBJ2-5, with D tentatively TRBD2 (5 bases). The V end lost 2 bases, the J end lost 3 bases, and 22 bases lay between the germline ends. CDR3 length: 18 amino acids. In germline, CDR1 is KGHSH, CDR2 LQKENI. This CDR3 reads CASSPEGFVGETEETQYF. CDR3 sequence (DNA): TGTGCCAGCTCACCAGAGGGTTTCGTCGGCGAAACAGAAGAGACCCAGTACTTC.

This chain uses TRBV10-2 with TRBJ2-7; 8 bases are shared with TRBD1. V was pared by 6 bases and J by 4 bases, with 2 bases of the junction left unmatched. Germline V lookup: CDR1 WSHSY, CDR2 SAAADI. The CDR3 sequence is 12 residues long. CDR3 nucleotide sequence: TGCGCCAGCAGGGACAGGGATTACGAGCAGTACTTC. Protein: CASRDRDYEQYF.

The V gene is TRBV5-4, the J gene TRBJ2-1, with 7 bases aligning to TRBD1. Germline V lookup: CDR1 SGHNT, CDR2 YYREEE (reference sequence). This CDR3 is built from 15 residues. Trimming at V came to 1 base and at J to 1 base, leaving 2 bases not matched to a gene. In nucleotides, the CDR3 is TGTGCCAGCAGCTTGTCAGGGGGTTCCTACAATGAGCAGTTCTTC. Translating gives CASSLSGGSYNEQFF.

The count of this clone is one. The chain recombines TRBV2 with TRBJ2-5; TRBD1 matches at 8 bases. CDR1 is SNHLY, CDR2 FYNNEI, per germline. This CDR3 comprises 14 residues. Unmatched junction bases numbered 3, after V lost 4 bases and J lost 2 bases. DNA for the CDR3: TGTGCCAGCAGTGGACAGGGGTTGCAAGAGACCCAGTACTTC. Its protein is CASSGQGLQETQYF.

The chain joins TRBV21-1 to TRBJ2-5; the table's D call, TRBD2, was not checked against the DNA. TRBV21-1 is tagged as a pseudogene. The CDR3 spans 16 residues. The CDR3 bases are TGTGCCAGCGGTCTCTTAGCGGGGGGGGGTCAAGAGACCCAGTACTTC. Translated: CASGLLAGGGQETQYF.

This chain uses TRBV4-1 with TRBJ2-3; D call uncertain. V was shortened by 3 bases and J by 1 base, with 11 bases between the two germline ends. CDR1 MGHRA and CDR2 YSYEKL come from the germline V gene. The CDR3 loop spans 15 amino acids. The CDR3 region is CASSHPLRGTDTQYF. The CDR3 region has the DNA TGCGCCAGCAGCCATCCCCTACGGGGCACAGATACGCAGTATTTT.

The chain employs TRBV18 and TRBJ2-1; 11 bases map to TRBD2. This CDR3 contains 16 residues. Trimming at V came to 5 bases and at J to 9 bases, leaving 12 bases not matched to a gene. The germline gives CDR1 KGHSH, CDR2 LQKENI. The DNA of the CDR3 is TGTGCCAGCTCAAACCGCGATAGCGGGGGGGCCTCTGAGCAGTTCTTC. Translation gives CASSNRDSGGASEQFF.

The rearrangement uses TRBV6-6 and TRBJ1-1; D gene ambiguous. This CDR3 contains 13 residues. V gave up 5 bases and J gave up 4 bases, with 11 bases separating them. The germline V gene encodes CDR1 MNHNY and CDR2 SVGAGI (reference sequence). This CDR3 is CASSPGFPTEAFF. As DNA, the CDR3 is TGTGCCAGCAGTCCCGGTTTCCCCACTGAAGCTTTCTTT.

This chain uses TRBV7-9 with TRBJ2-1; D is perhaps TRBD2 (5 bases). Trimming cost V 1 base and J 8 bases, with 12 bases left between them. This CDR3 is 14 amino acids long. Germline loops: CDR1 SEHNR, CDR2 FQNEAQ (reference sequence). CDR3 nucleotide sequence: TGTGCCAGCAGCTTAGGAGGAGGATTCGATGAGCAGTTCTTC. It translates to CASSLGGGFDEQFF.

V and J are TRBV5-1 and TRBJ2-5, with TRBD1 matching over 8 bases. With 2 bases clipped from V and 1 base from J, the junction kept 4 bases outside the gene matches. The CDR3 has 15 amino acids. CDR1 SGHRS and CDR2 YFSETQ come from the germline V gene. CDR3 sequence reads: CASSFGRGRQETQYF. The CDR3 coding sequence is TGCGCCAGCAGCTTTGGCAGGGGGCGCCAAGAGACCCAGTACTTC.

This chain links TRBV30 with TRBJ1-2, with 10 bases fitting TRBD1. The CDR3 sequence is 18 residues long. V gave up 2 bases and J gave up 1 base; unmatched junction bases: 13. Germline V gives CDR1 GTSNPN, CDR2 SVGIG (reference sequence). CDR3 DNA sequence: TGTGCCTGGAGTTACCTCCGGGACAGGGGTAGCATTAACTATGGCTACACCTTC. Its translation: CAWSYLRDRGSINYGYTF.

The chain carries TRBV5-1 and TRBJ2-1, with 9 bases matching TRBD2. The length of the CDR3 is 15 residues. The germline V gene encodes CDR1 SGHRS and CDR2 YFSETQ. V gave up 0 bases and J gave up 8 bases; unmatched junction bases: 6. The CDR3 here is CASSLASGAMDEQFF. CDR3 DNA sequence: TGCGCCAGCAGCTTGGCTAGCGGGGCGATGGATGAGCAGTTCTTC.

V is TRBV7-2 and J is TRBJ2-2, with D possibly being TRBD2 (6 bases). Germline CDR1 is SGHTA and CDR2 is FQGNSA. This CDR3 region has 15 residues. The V gene lost 5 bases and the J gene lost 3 bases, with 13 bases spanning the gap. The CDR3 bases are TGTGCCAGCAGCCCCCGAGGAGGGTACACCGGGGAGCTGTTTTTT. Translation gives CASSPRGGYTGELFF.

The chain couples TRBV6-2 or TRBV6-3 to TRBJ1-3, with TRBD1 as a possible D gene (6 bases). CDR3 length equals 14 residues. CDR1 and CDR2 (germline): MNHEY, SVGEGT. Deletions cut 0 bases from V and 4 bases from J, with 7 bases between. The CDR3 DNA is TGTGCCAGCAGTTACTCGACAGGAGGAAACACCATATATTTT. It is translated as CASSYSTGGNTIYF.

The chain has TRBV30 and TRBJ2-3, with 8 bases fitting TRBD1. V lost 1 base to trimming and J lost 5 bases; unmatched junction nucleotides: 8. The germline CDR1 and CDR2 sequences are GTSNPN and SVGIG (reference sequence). The CDR3 contains 15 residues. The CDR3 region is CAWSGQGWAGDTQYF. The DNA of the CDR3 is TGTGCCTGGAGTGGACAGGGGTGGGCGGGAGATACGCAGTATTTT.

Written as DNA, the CDR3 is TGCGCCAGCAGCCAAGATCTAGCGGGGAGCTACGAGCAGTACTTC. It codes for CASSQDLAGSYEQYF. The chain employs TRBV4-1 and TRBJ2-7; 9 nucleotides align to TRBD2. The CDR3 is made up of 15 amino acids. J lost 3 bases, V lost 0 bases, and 3 bases had no gene match. Germline V gives CDR1 MGHRA, CDR2 YSYEKL.

The CDR3 sequence is CASSLAQGTNYGYTF. The CDR3 DNA follows: TGCGCCAGCAGCTTGGCCCAGGGAACTAACTATGGCTACACCTTC. This chain connects TRBV5-1 to TRBJ1-2; D is possibly TRBD1 (5 bases). V was trimmed by 0 bases and J by 0 bases, leaving 9 bases between them. Per the germline V gene, CDR1 is SGHRS and CDR2 is YFSETQ. The CDR3 extends over 15 amino acids.

The rearrangement links TRBV11-3 to TRBJ2-3; 7 bases agree with TRBD2. The CDR3 contains 14 residues. V shed 5 bases, J shed 6 bases, and the junction held 8 bases outside the gene matches. Germline CDR1 is SGHNT and CDR2 is YENEEA. The CDR3 sequence is CASSLEGREDTQYF. DNA of the CDR3: TGTGCCAGCAGCCTGGAAGGGCGGGAGGATACGCAGTATTTT.

The V gene is TRBV2, the J gene TRBJ2-1; D is possibly TRBD2 (6 bases). The V gene lost 6 bases and the J gene lost 3 bases, with 15 bases spanning the gap. The CDR3 contains 15 residues. Germline CDR1 reads SNHLY; CDR2 reads FYNNEI. The chain's CDR3 is CASRGRGGDYNEQFF. DNA of the CDR3: TGTGCCAGCAGGGGGCGGGGCGGAGACTACAATGAGCAGTTCTTC. Full variable domain (missing parts from reference TRBV2 and TRBJ2-1): EPEVTQTPSHQVTQMGQEVILRCVPISNHLYFYWYRQILGQKVEFLVSFYNNEISEKSEIFDDQFSVERPDGSNFTLKIRSTKLEDSAMYFCASRGRGGDYNEQFFGPGTRLTVL.